Listed here are 25 T cell receptor beta chains from one sample, sequenced in a study of regulatory T cells in long-lasting Graves disease. Arm-PCR with iRepertoire HTBI primers amplified the CDR3 regions for these TCR beta libraries. One entry per CDR3 protein, called by TCRdb with MiXCR from the multiplex PCR reads. This table has 550,000 to 700,000 distinct CDR3 sequences, about 16% appearing once. Time point reported: newly diagnosed GD, antithyroid drugs for less than 3 months. Following extraction of RNA from PBMCs, that RNA was used to make the TCR library. The same specimen was also included in a second study, on T cells in Graves' hyperthyroidism and ophthalmopathy.

The sample here was peripheral blood mononuclear cells (PBMCs), taken at new diagnosis, from a patient treated with antithyroid drugs. These receptors all come from a young man with Graves disease.

The rearrangement links TRBV18 to TRBJ2-2; D call uncertain. This CDR3 comprises 15 residues. Trimming removed 2 bases from V and 8 bases from J, with 15 bases in between. Germline assignment: CDR1 KGHSH and CDR2 LQKENI. CDR3 in DNA: TGTGCCAGCTCACCAAGGTTCAGCGCCGATGGGGAGCTGTTTTTT. This translates into CASSPRFSADGELFF.

This chain joins TRBV5-1 and TRBJ2-5; D is uncertain. The CDR3 runs 16 residues. V lost 5 bases, J lost 5 bases, and 22 bases lay in between. Germline CDR1 SGHRS, CDR2 YFSETQ. The DNA for the CDR3 is TGCGCCAGCAGTCCTAGTGGCGGCTACGGTGCGGAGACCCAGTACTTC. Residues: CASSPSGGYGAETQYF.

The V call is TRBV19, the J call TRBJ1-1; tentatively, D is TRBD1 (5 bases). V shed 2 bases and J shed 0 bases, with 13 bases lying between them. Germline assignment: CDR1 LNHDA and CDR2 SQIVND (reference sequence). The CDR3 runs 16 residues. CDR3 residues: CASSITLDRLNTEAFF. The CDR3 region has the DNA TGTGCCAGTAGTATAACCCTCGACAGACTGAACACTGAAGCTTTCTTT.

This clonotype was found many times. The chain couples TRBV30 to TRBJ1-1; D not resolved. Germline-derived CDR1 and CDR2 are GTSNPN and SVGIG (reference sequence). The V and J ends lost 0 bases and 7 bases respectively, with 9 bases between them. This CDR3 spans 12 amino acids. CDR3 residues: CAWSVLGIEAFF. The CDR3 nucleotides read TGTGCCTGGAGTGTACTTGGTATTGAAGCTTTCTTT.

Only a few counts were recorded for this clonotype. The chain uses TRBV7-2 and TRBJ2-3, with D perhaps given as TRBD1 or TRBD2 (5 bases each). The CDR3 runs to 18 residues. V gave up 1 base and J gave up 3 bases, with 20 bases separating them. CDR1 is SGHTA and CDR2 is FQGNSA in the germline V gene. The CDR3 region has the DNA TGTGCCAGCAGCTTAGAATGGGAGAGGGGACGGAGTACAGATACGCAGTATTTT. It encodes CASSLEWERGRSTDTQYF.

A note on this clonotype: This clone may be a read error of a much larger clone one base away. The chain joins TRBV30 to TRBJ2-4, with D hard to call. CDR1 and CDR2 from the germline V gene are GTSNPN and SVGIG (reference sequence). Trimming left V 2 bases short and J 13 bases short, with 12 bases between. The CDR3 loop spans 11 amino acids. CDR3: CAWSTTVEQYF. For the CDR3, the DNA is TGTGCCTGGAGTACTACAGTAGAGCAGTACTTC.

The sample holds many counts of this clonotype. The V gene is TRBV20-1, the J gene TRBJ2-7; 11 bases align to TRBD2. V shed 4 bases, J shed 0 bases, and the junction held 11 bases outside the gene matches. The CDR3 runs 17 residues. Germline V CDR1 and CDR2: DFQATT, SNEGSKA (reference sequence). In DNA form, the CDR3 reads TGCAGTGCTAACCCCCTGACTAGCGGGACCCTCTCCTACGAGCAGTACTTC. Translation: CSANPLTSGTLSYEQYF.

This clonotype was recorded many times. The J gene is TRBJ2-6, the V gene TRBV7-8; unclear D gene. Germline V CDR1 and CDR2: SGHVS, FQNEAQ. This CDR3 comprises 15 residues. Trimming removed 4 bases at V and 2 bases at J, with 9 bases between. CDR3 sequence: CASSSRAAGANVLTF. The CDR3 bases are TGTGCCAGCAGCTCCCGGGCCGCTGGGGCCAACGTCCTGACTTTC.

The V gene is TRBV27, the J gene TRBJ2-1; TRBD1 aligns across 9 bases. The CDR3 is 17 residues long. CDR1 MNHEY and CDR2 SMNVEV come from the germline V gene (reference sequence). The junction had 14 bases not matched to a gene; V was cut back by 9 bases and J by 2 bases. The CDR3 loop is CASGQGLTDGAYNEQFF. Written as DNA, the CDR3 is TGTGCCAGTGGACAGGGGTTAACCGATGGAGCCTACAATGAGCAGTTCTTC.

The sample holds many counts of this clonotype. V usage is TRBV7-2 and J usage is TRBJ2-7, with D possibly being TRBD2 (5 bases). Germline-derived CDR1 and CDR2 are SGHTA and FQGNSA. The CDR3 is 12 amino acids. V gave up 5 bases and J gave up 6 bases, with 11 bases separating them. The CDR3 sequence: CASSLLVSEQYF. Written as DNA, the CDR3 is TGTGCCAGCAGCCTACTAGTATCCGAGCAGTACTTC.

The chain combines TRBV29-1 with TRBJ2-7, with D hard to call. The CDR3 consists of 13 residues. Germline V gene data show CDR1 as SQVTM and CDR2 as ANQGSEA. The ends were cut back, 5 bases at V and 3 bases at J, with 14 bases in the middle. CDR3: CSVQGPDHYEQYF. As DNA, the CDR3 is TGCAGCGTTCAAGGACCGGACCACTACGAGCAGTACTTC.

This clonotype was observed many times. The rearrangement joins TRBV12-3 or TRBV12-4 to TRBJ2-7, with TRBD1 matching 7 bases. This CDR3 spans 15 amino acids. V gave up 4 bases and J gave up 4 bases; unmatched junction bases: 10. This CDR3 reads CASSYGTADVYEQYF. The CDR3 nucleotides are TGTGCCAGCAGTTACGGGACAGCCGACGTTTACGAGCAGTACTTC.

This clonotype was detected many times. This chain connects TRBV7-3 to TRBJ1-1; D call uncertain. Germline V gives CDR1 SGHTA, CDR2 FQGTGA. V was trimmed by 4 bases and J by 1 base, leaving 10 bases between them. This CDR3 is built from 14 residues. CDR3 sequence reads: CASSSDGENTEAFF. CDR3 sequence (DNA): TGTGCCAGCAGCTCAGACGGGGAGAACACTGAAGCTTTCTTT.

This clonotype has a count of ten or more. The rearrangement joins TRBV27 to TRBJ2-5; D possibly corresponds to TRBD2 (6 bases). Germline V lookup: CDR1 MNHEY, CDR2 SMNVEV (reference sequence). The CDR3 extends over 16 amino acids. Trimming took off 5 bases at V and 0 bases at J, with 16 bases between the two ends. The CDR3 here is CASSTREPGDQETQYF. CDR3 nucleotides: TGTGCCAGCAGTACCCGGGAGCCAGGTGACCAAGAGACCCAGTACTTC.

This clonotype was seen only a few times. The chain has TRBV6-5 and TRBJ2-1; weak D call: TRBD2 (6 bases). Germline V gene data show CDR1 as MNHEY and CDR2 as SVGAGI. V lost 2 bases and J 7 bases, leaving 9 bases between the germline ends. The CDR3 loop spans 13 amino acids. The CDR3 coding sequence is TGTGCCAGCAGTTACACGGAGGGGAATGAGCAGTTCTTC. Protein sequence: CASSYTEGNEQFF.

A few counts support this clonotype. This rearrangement joins TRBV6-1 to TRBJ2-1; D is ambiguous. The CDR3 sequence is 11 residues long. The germline V gene encodes CDR1 MNHNS and CDR2 SASEGT. V lost 8 bases and J lost 6, with 8 bases in between. CDR3 loop: CASQTGNEQFF. The CDR3 DNA is TGTGCCAGCCAGACCGGCAATGAGCAGTTCTTC.

This clonotype was counted a few times. This may come from a read error, since a much larger clone is one base off. Since the CDR3 does not end with the conserved phenylalanine or tryptophan, this likely comes from a read error. The rearrangement uses TRBV7-6 and TRBJ2-1; TRBD2 agrees at 13 bases. CDR1 is SGHVS, CDR2 FNYEAQ, per germline. The CDR3 covers 16 residues. V dropped 4 bases and J dropped 8; count of bases not matched to a gene: 8. CDR3: CASSSTSGGSRHEQFL. The DNA of the CDR3 is TGTGCCAGCAGCTCGACTAGCGGGGGGTCTAGGCATGAGCAGTTCCTC.

This clonotype showed up many times. The gene calls are TRBV15 and TRBJ2-1; 7 bases line up with TRBD2. CDR3 length: 16 residues. V gave up 1 base and J gave up 2 bases; unmatched junction bases: 5. CDR1 LNHNV and CDR2 YYDKDF come from the germline V gene (reference sequence). This chain's CDR3 is CATSRVTGRTYNEQFF. CDR3 sequence (DNA): TGTGCCACCAGCAGAGTGACCGGGAGGACCTACAATGAGCAGTTCTTC.

This clonotype was counted between two and nine times. In nucleotides, the CDR3 is TGTGCCAGCGGGGACAGAAACAATGAGCAGTTCTTC. This encodes CASGDRNNEQFF. The V gene is TRBV27, the J gene TRBJ2-1, with 7 bases lining up with TRBD1. The germline CDR1 and CDR2 sequences are MNHEY and SMNVEV (reference sequence). There are 12 residues in the CDR3. The V gene end was trimmed by 8 bases and the J gene end by 5 bases; junction bases not matched to a gene: 3.

This rearrangement joins TRBV2 to TRBJ2-7; D possibly corresponds to TRBD2 (6 bases). The CDR3 is 14 residues long. V lost 6 bases, J lost 6 bases, and 18 bases lay in between. The germline gives CDR1 SNHLY, CDR2 FYNNEI. CDR3 amino acids: CASRDTSGGGEQYF. DNA for the CDR3: TGTGCCAGCAGAGATACTAGTGGGGGAGGCGAGCAGTACTTC.

This clonotype has at least ten counts. V gene TRBV28 combines with J gene TRBJ2-7, with 9 bases fitting TRBD2. There are 15 residues in the CDR3. Germline V gene lookup returns CDR1 MDHEN and CDR2 SYDVKM. Losses at the gene ends were 6 bases for V and 2 bases for J; bases not matched to a gene: 8. In nucleotides, the CDR3 is TGTGCCAGCAGCCTCGCAGCGGGAGGCGCCTACGAGCAGTACTTC. As protein: CASSLAAGGAYEQYF.

This clonotype was counted many times. This CDR3 is CASSLGGSNEQYF. The DNA of the CDR3 is TGTGCCAGCAGTTTGGGCGGGAGTAACGAGCAGTACTTC. The V gene is TRBV12-3 or TRBV12-4, the J gene TRBJ2-7; 7 bases match TRBD2. Germline trimming cut 3 bases from V and 5 bases from J; bases unmatched to any gene: 4. The length of the CDR3 is 13 residues.

This clonotype appeared many times. The chain links TRBV13 to TRBJ2-7, with D possibly matching TRBD2 (6 bases). CDR3 length equals 13 residues. V lost 5 bases and J lost 6, with 14 bases in between. Germline V gene lookup returns CDR1 PRHDT and CDR2 FYEKMQ (reference sequence). In DNA form, the CDR3 reads TGTGCCAGCAGCCCCCGTGGCGGGGCCGAGCAGTACTTC. Residues: CASSPRGGAEQYF.

This clonotype was found many times. The chain joins TRBV20-1 to TRBJ1-2, with 9 bases that match TRBD1. The CDR3 covers 16 residues. V lost 2 bases, J lost 5 bases, and 12 bases stayed unmatched. Germline CDR1 reads DFQATT; CDR2 reads SNEGSKA (reference sequence). The CDR3 region is CSARLPAGQGRYGYTF. Written as DNA, the CDR3 is TGCAGTGCTAGATTACCCGCGGGACAGGGAAGATATGGCTACACCTTC.

This clonotype occurred a few times. This rearrangement joins TRBV18 to TRBJ2-2; 7 bases match TRBD1. Germline V lookup: CDR1 KGHSH, CDR2 LQKENI. The CDR3 runs 15 residues. V trimming: 8 bases; J trimming: 3 bases; junction bases outside the gene matches: 9. CDR3 protein: CASTSRQGDTGELFF. The CDR3 nucleotides are TGTGCCAGCACCTCAAGACAGGGAGACACCGGGGAGCTGTTTTTT.